The TCR beta chain under discussion was sequenced for a study of T cells in women clearing cervical HPV infection. The study, taken as a whole, reports: T-cell numbers per sample were unknown and may explain richness differences. Repertoire richness, not evenness, was significantly elevated in CIN3+ cases versus controls.

Here immunoSEQ multiplex PCR was the method, and the copy in TCRdb shows in-frame clones only, minus some. Its listing shows about 36,000 clones. Germline lookup yields CDR1 MNHEY and CDR2 SVGEGT. With 7 bases removed from V and 2 bases from J, the gap between germline ends came to 15 bases. This CDR3 contains 14 residues. A remark on this clone: The target antigen is unknown. The read halts 3 residues ahead of the CDR3 end, with the missing end drawn from the germline J gene.

The source is a woman aged 18 to 75 with a cervical HPV16 infection that either progressed to CIN3+ or cleared (not recorded which). The chain carries TRBV6-2 or TRBV6-3 and TRBJ2-7, with D unclear. Sequencing was done on a sample of blood buffy coat. CDR3 DNA (partial): TGTGCCAGCACCACCTACATAGCAGCCTACGAG. It yields the protein CASTTYIAAYE. The whole CDR3 sequence reads CASTTYIAAYEQYF.